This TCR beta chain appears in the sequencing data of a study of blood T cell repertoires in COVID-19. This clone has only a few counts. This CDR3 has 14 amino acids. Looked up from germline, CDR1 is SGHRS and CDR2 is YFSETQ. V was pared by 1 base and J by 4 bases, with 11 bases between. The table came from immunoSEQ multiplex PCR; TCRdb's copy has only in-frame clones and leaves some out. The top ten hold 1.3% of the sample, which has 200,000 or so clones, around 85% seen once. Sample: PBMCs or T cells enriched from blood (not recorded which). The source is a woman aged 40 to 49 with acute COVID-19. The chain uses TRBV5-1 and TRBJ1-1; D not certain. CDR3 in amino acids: CASSLFPGGTEAFF. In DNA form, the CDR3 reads TGCGCCAGCAGCTTGTTCCCGGGAGGCACTGAAGCTTTCTTT.